The 11 T cell receptor beta chains in this list originate from one sample, sequenced in a study of a mutant IDH1 vaccine in newly diagnosed glioma (dated by TCRdb to the early 2020s). The library was built by means of the immunoSEQ multiplex PCR assay. Entries here come from immuneACCESS through TCRdb and include only in-frame sequences with V and J called. Some clones fail to appear in such tables; in the studies checked, an unresolved V gene covers under half of the shortfall, and the cause of the remainder is unknown. For this sample the table gives about 16,000 clones, of which less than 97% were detected only once. The ten largest clones capture roughly 4% of the sample. The label giving this sample's time point can be read as: baseline, week 1 (first vaccination visit). The treatment or condition label here, explained by the study, means: pre-vaccination baseline after standard-of-care therapy.

Sequenced here: peripheral blood mononuclear cells (PBMCs), sampled from a glioma patient treated with radiotherapy, temozolomide or both. These receptors all stem from a young woman with glioma. Some clones in this sample may be carry-over from other donors' samples.

The J gene is TRBJ2-7, the V gene TRBV5-1; D unresolved. Trimming stripped 1 base from V and 2 bases from J, with 10 bases between. Per germline, CDR1 SGHRS and CDR2 YFSETQ. This CDR3 spans 14 amino acids. The CDR3 region has the DNA TGCGCCAGCAGCTTGATAGGAGCTACCTACGAGCAGTACTTC. This sequence encodes CASSLIGATYEQYF.

The chain is built from TRBV5-8 and TRBJ1-5; TRBD1 is a possible D gene (5 bases). The V end lost 4 bases, the J end lost 7 bases, and 12 bases lay between the germline ends. This CDR3 region has 13 residues. In germline, CDR1 is SGHTS, CDR2 YDEGEE. The CDR3 DNA is TGTGCCAGCAGCGCTTCGTGGGGCCAGCCCCAGCATTTT. Residues: CASSASWGQPQHF.

On this clone itself: Other DNA sequences of this sample code for an identical CDR3. This chain links TRBV18 with TRBJ1-1, with D possibly TRBD1 on 5 matching bases. Germline assignment: CDR1 KGHSH and CDR2 LQKENI. Trimming left V 4 bases short and J 1 base short, with 7 bases between. CDR3 length: 13 amino acids. CDR3 sequence reads: CASSLQGNTEAFF. The CDR3 nucleotides read TGTGCCAGCTCACTCCAGGGGAACACTGAAGCTTTCTTT.

The V and J genes are TRBV28 and TRBJ2-7; TRBD1 agrees at 9 bases. V lost 7 bases to trimming and J lost 7 bases; unmatched junction nucleotides: 11. This CDR3 spans 14 amino acids. Germline V gene data show CDR1 as MDHEN and CDR2 as SYDVKM. CDR3 bases: TGTGCCAGCACCGCCGGGACAGGGACGGGGGAGCAGTACTTC. Its translation: CASTAGTGTGEQYF.

The V and J genes are TRBV28 and TRBJ1-2; D is perhaps TRBD1 (5 bases). The CDR3 sequence is 15 residues long. With 5 bases removed from V and 4 bases from J, the gap between germline ends came to 17 bases. CDR1 and CDR2 (germline): MDHEN, SYDVKM. This CDR3 reads CASSPAAGGVYGYTF. Here the CDR3 DNA reads TGTGCCAGCAGTCCCGCTGCGGGGGGAGTCTATGGCTACACCTTC.

V and J are TRBV7-3 and TRBJ2-1, with D tentatively TRBD2 (5 bases). Germline V gene data show CDR1 as SGHTA and CDR2 as FQGTGA. The CDR3 runs to 16 residues. Trimming removed 1 base at V and 9 bases at J, with 19 bases between. CDR3 in amino acids: CASSLILDTTRGEQFF. In DNA, the CDR3 is TGTGCCAGCAGCTTAATACTAGACACGACGAGAGGTGAGCAGTTCTTC.

On this clone itself: The junction shows a germline mismatch at one end, possibly a read error. J is TRBJ2-3 and V is TRBV6-1; a possible D gene is TRBD1 (6 bases). Germline CDR1 is MNHNS and CDR2 is SASEGT. The CDR3 is 14 amino acids. The CDR3 DNA reads as TGTGCCAGCATTGAACAGGGACCCACAGATACGCAGTATTTT. It codes for CASIEQGPTDTQYF.

The chain uses TRBV5-4 and TRBJ1-5, with TRBD1 as a possible D gene (5 bases). Germline V gives CDR1 SGHNT, CDR2 YYREEE (reference sequence). Trimming took 3 bases from V and 3 from J, leaving 10 bases between them. The CDR3 spans 14 residues. DNA for the CDR3: TGTGCCAGCAGCTCTCCGGGGCTCAATCAGCCCCAGCATTTT. Encoded protein: CASSSPGLNQPQHF.

V and J are TRBV7-6 and TRBJ1-1; a possible D gene is TRBD1 (6 bases). V lost 5 bases to trimming and J lost 1 base, with 17 bases between them. CDR1 and CDR2 from the germline V gene are SGHVS and FNYEAQ. The CDR3 is 16 amino acids. CDR3 protein: CASSPRGGARNTEAFF. In DNA, the CDR3 is TGTGCCAGCAGCCCACGGGGGGGGGCGAGGAACACTGAAGCTTTCTTT. Using reference TRBV7-6 and TRBJ1-1 for the parts outside the CDR3, the full variable domain is GAGVSQSPRYKVTKRGQDVALRCDPISGHVSLYWYRQALGQGPEFLTYFNYEAQQDKSGLPNDRFSAERPEGSISTLTIQRTEQRDSAMYRCASSPRGGARNTEAFFGQGTRLTVV.

The gene calls are TRBV7-6 and TRBJ1-1; D unclear. The CDR3 contains 13 residues. Germline loops: CDR1 SGHVS, CDR2 FNYEAQ. V gave up 5 bases and J gave up 1 base, with 8 bases separating them. The CDR3 DNA reads TGTGCCAGCAGCCCCTATCAGAACACTGAAGCTTTCTTT. This translates into CASSPYQNTEAFF.

This chain joins TRBV7-9 and TRBJ2-4; 7 nucleotides agree with TRBD2. There are 15 residues in the CDR3. Per the germline V gene, CDR1 is SEHNR and CDR2 is FQNEAQ (reference sequence). V was pared by 5 bases and J by 9 bases, with 13 bases of the junction left unmatched. The CDR3 DNA follows: TGTGCCAGCAGCCGTGAGTCGGGGGGTTTGGCCATTCAGTACTTC. This codes for CASSRESGGLAIQYF. The entire variable domain, with the rest obtained from reference TRBV7-9 and TRBJ2-4, is as follows: DTGVSQNPRHKITKRGQNVTFRCDPISEHNRLYWYRQTLGQGPEFLTYFQNEAQLEKSRLLSDRFSAERPKGSFSTLEIQRTEQGDSAMYLCASSRESGGLAIQYFGAGTRLSVL.